Presented here are 21 T cell receptor beta chains from one specimen sequenced in a study of T cell repertoires in cytomegalovirus infection (dated by TCRdb to 2018 to 2020). Sequenced on an Illumina HiSeq 1500. TCRdb reran the public reads through fastp at Q25 and MiXCR, keeping productive beta chains. Every distinct CDR3 protein forms one entry, paired with its most common genes and DNA. The sample records 100,000 to 120,000 distinct CDR3 sequences, around 30% of which are singletons. The ten largest clones represent about 40% of the sample. In light of the paper, this sample's treatment or condition label describes: in vitro stimulation with specific CMV peptide epitopes to enrich CMV-specific T cells. No antigen has been assigned to these receptors. This specimen was CD8+ T cells from cultured PBMCs, taken from culture after CMV antigen stimulation. The receptors originated from a human donor in good health (CMV status not recorded). Some clones in this sample may be carry-over from other donors' samples.

The genes are TRBV20-1 and TRBJ2-2; 7 nucleotides line up with TRBD1. Germline CDR1 and CDR2: DFQATT and SNEGSKA (reference sequence). This CDR3 spans 15 amino acids. The V gene end was trimmed by 3 bases and the J gene end by 1 base; junction bases not matched to a gene: 5. The CDR3 nucleotides are TGCAGTGCTAGTACAGGGGTTATGAACACCGGGGAGCTGTTTTTT. It encodes CSASTGVMNTGELFF.

In this sample, this clonotype turned up a few times. The chain combines TRBV4-1 with TRBJ2-1; no clear D gene. Germline CDR1 is MGHRA and CDR2 is YSYEKL. Trimming took off 0 bases at V and 4 bases at J, with 7 bases between the two ends. The CDR3 has 14 residues. The CDR3, as DNA: TGCGCCAGCAGCCAAGAAGGTGGATACAATGAGCAGTTCTTC. Translated: CASSQEGGYNEQFF.

This sequence joins TRBV5-3 and TRBJ2-7, with 7 bases fitting TRBD2. TRBV5-3 is an ORF for which the function is uncertain. The length of the CDR3 is 14 residues. Trimming at V came to 8 bases and at J to 2 bases, leaving 10 bases not matched to a gene. This chain's CDR3 is CASSPGLGTYEQYF. DNA of the CDR3: TGTGCCAGCAGCCCCGGACTAGGGACCTACGAGCAGTACTTC.

The CDR3 bases are TGTGCCAGCAGCCCAACAGGGTCGGGTCAGCCCCAGCATTTT. Translated, it gives CASSPTGSGQPQHF. The rearrangement uses TRBV7-2 and TRBJ1-5, with a possible D match to TRBD1 (6 bases). Germline assignment: CDR1 SGHTA and CDR2 FQGNSA. Trimming removed 5 bases at V and 6 bases at J, with 14 bases between. CDR3 length equals 14 residues.

The rearrangement links TRBV7-2 to TRBJ2-7; 7 bases align to TRBD1. Germline CDR1 is SGHTA and CDR2 is FQGNSA. The CDR3 contains 15 residues. V dropped 1 base and J dropped 3; count of bases not matched to a gene: 6. Here the CDR3 reads CASSLVGDSNYEQYF. CDR3 bases: TGTGCCAGCAGCTTAGTTGGGGACAGTAACTACGAGCAGTACTTC.

The table lists this clonotype with a few counts. V usage is TRBV7-2 and J usage is TRBJ1-2, with a tentative D call TRBD1 (5 bases). The germline V and J ends were trimmed by 5 bases and 4 bases, with 14 bases remaining between them. Per germline, CDR1 SGHTA and CDR2 FQGNSA. This CDR3 spans 14 amino acids. CDR3 sequence (DNA): TGTGCCAGCAGCCCCATCGGGGGAGGCTATGGCTACACCTTC. Its protein is CASSPIGGGYGYTF.

In its sample, this clonotype was seen a few times. The rearrangement uses TRBV7-9 and TRBJ1-2; a weak D match, TRBD1 (5 bases). The germline CDR1 and CDR2 sequences are SEHNR and FQNEAQ (reference sequence). V lost 1 base, J lost 5 bases, and 17 bases lay in between. CDR3 length equals 16 residues. CDR3 loop: CASSLGLKGLEYGYTF. The CDR3 coding sequence is TGTGCCAGCAGCTTAGGCCTTAAGGGGCTCGAGTATGGCTACACCTTC.

This chain uses TRBV20-1 with TRBJ1-1; 8 bases are a match to TRBD1. V was clipped by 6 bases and J by 3 bases; unmatched bases: 6. The CDR3 is 13 residues long. CDR1 and CDR2 (germline): DFQATT, SNEGSKA (reference sequence). Written as DNA, the CDR3 is TGCAGTGCCTGGGACAGGAGCTACACTGAAGCTTTCTTT. Translation: CSAWDRSYTEAFF.

The table lists this clonotype with a few counts. V is TRBV29-1 and J is TRBJ1-1, with a tentative D call TRBD1 (6 bases). The CDR3 spans 15 residues. V was shortened by 7 bases and J by 7 bases, with 25 bases between the two germline ends. The germline V gene encodes CDR1 SQVTM and CDR2 ANQGSEA. The CDR3 coding sequence is TGCAGCGCCCCACTCCCCGCCGGACAGAGTATTGAAGCTTTCTTT. It is translated as CSAPLPAGQSIEAFF. Full variable domain (missing parts from reference TRBV29-1 and TRBJ1-1): SAVISQKPSRDICQRGTSLTIQCQVDSQVTMMFWYRQQPGQSLTLIATANQGSEATYESGFVIDKFPISRPNLTFSTLTVSNMSPEDSSIYLCSAPLPAGQSIEAFFGQGTRLTVV.

The table lists this clonotype with many counts. V is TRBV7-9 and J is TRBJ2-5, with TRBD1 identical over 7 bases. Germline V gives CDR1 SEHNR, CDR2 FQNEAQ (reference sequence). The CDR3 length is 14 residues. J lost 5 bases, V lost 3 bases, and 6 bases had no gene match. CDR3 amino acids: CASSFRTGRETQYF. The CDR3 DNA is TGTGCCAGCAGCTTCCGGACAGGTCGGGAGACCCAGTACTTC.

This clonotype was counted only a few times. This sequence joins TRBV4-3 and TRBJ2-7, with D possibly being TRBD1 (5 bases). CDR3 length equals 16 residues. Trimming pared 0 bases from V and 1 base from J, leaving 13 bases between. Per the germline V gene, CDR1 is LGHNA and CDR2 is YSLEER. CDR3 coding DNA: TGCGCCAGCAGCCAAGATCATTCAGGGTCGTCCTACGAGCAGTACTTC. Protein sequence: CASSQDHSGSSYEQYF.

The chain carries TRBV11-1 and TRBJ1-1; tentative D call: TRBD1 (6 bases). V was trimmed by 5 bases and J by 0 bases, leaving 13 bases between them. This CDR3 is built from 15 residues. The germline V gene encodes CDR1 SGHAT and CDR2 FQDESV (reference sequence). CDR3 sequence reads: CASSQGGAMNTEAFF. The CDR3 bases are TGTGCCAGCAGCCAAGGGGGGGCGATGAACACTGAAGCTTTCTTT.

This clonotype was seen many times. The J gene is TRBJ2-7, the V gene TRBV11-2, with 11 bases matching TRBD2. V was pared by 6 bases and J by 2 bases, with 6 bases of the junction left unmatched. CDR1 is SGHAT, CDR2 FQNNGV, per germline. The CDR3 consists of 15 residues. As DNA, the CDR3 is TGTGCCAGCAGTCTTACTAGCGGGGGAACCTACGAGCAGTACTTC. Protein: CASSLTSGGTYEQYF.

The chain uses TRBV7-9 and TRBJ1-2, with D possibly being TRBD1 (6 bases). The CDR3 is 13 amino acids. Trimming stripped 4 bases from V and 8 bases from J, with 14 bases between. Germline V gives CDR1 SEHNR, CDR2 FQNEAQ (reference sequence). The CDR3 reads CASSSRTGNGYTF. CDR3 in DNA: TGTGCCAGCAGCTCCCGAACAGGGAACGGCTACACCTTC.

The V and J genes are TRBV20-1 and TRBJ2-2; D is unclear. V lost 6 bases to trimming and J lost 8 bases, with 19 bases between them. Germline V lookup: CDR1 DFQATT, CDR2 SNEGSKA (reference sequence). The CDR3 loop spans 14 amino acids. CDR3 amino acids: CSAKPREFIGELFF. Here the CDR3 DNA reads TGCAGTGCCAAACCTAGGGAATTTATAGGGGAGCTGTTTTTT.

In this sample, this clonotype turned up many times. The chain combines TRBV3-1 with TRBJ1-1; possible D gene TRBD1, 5 bases. With 4 bases removed from V and 7 bases from J, the gap between germline ends came to 13 bases. Germline values: CDR1 LGHDT, CDR2 YNNKEL (reference sequence). The CDR3 runs 13 residues. The CDR3 spells CASSRGAGNEAFF. Here the CDR3 DNA reads TGTGCCAGCAGCCGAGGCGCAGGGAATGAAGCTTTCTTT.

This clonotype has just a few counts. The chain has TRBV7-6 and TRBJ2-7; TRBD2 might be the D (5 bases). Trimming removed 1 base from V and 4 bases from J, with 17 bases in between. Germline-derived CDR1 and CDR2 are SGHVS and FNYEAQ. This CDR3 contains 16 residues. The CDR3 nucleotides are TGTGCCAGCAGCTTAGAGTCGGCGGGTCCTGGGTACGAGCAGTACTTC. Encoded protein: CASSLESAGPGYEQYF.

This clonotype has just a few counts. The chain links TRBV6-5 to TRBJ2-2, with 7 nucleotides matching TRBD1. Germline V CDR1 and CDR2: MNHEY, SVGAGI. The CDR3 runs 17 residues. With V trimmed by 6 bases and J by 1 base, 11 bases remained unmatched. The CDR3 DNA follows: TGTGCCAGCAGGCCCACCGGGACAGACTTGAACACCGGGGAGCTGTTTTTT. It encodes CASRPTGTDLNTGELFF.

In this sample, this clonotype turned up many times. The chain carries TRBV12-3 or TRBV12-4 and TRBJ2-7; D possibly matches TRBD1 or TRBD2 (5 bases each). The CDR3 is 17 amino acids. V dropped 5 bases and J dropped 2 bases, with 22 bases sitting between them. CDR3 in DNA: TGTGCCAGCAGTCCCGGGGCGGGTCTGGGGTACACCTACGAGCAGTACTTC. Amino acid sequence: CASSPGAGLGYTYEQYF.

This clonotype has at least ten counts. The rearrangement uses TRBV27 and TRBJ1-2; the D gene is possibly TRBD1 (6 bases). There are 15 residues in the CDR3. Germline CDR1 reads MNHEY; CDR2 reads SMNVEV (reference sequence). The germline V and J ends were trimmed by 3 bases and 2 bases, with 13 bases remaining between them. The CDR3 region has the DNA TGTGCCAGCAGTTTGGCGATAGGGGGGAACTATGGCTACACCTTC. Its protein is CASSLAIGGNYGYTF.

In this sample, this clonotype turned up a few times. The chain has TRBV7-9 and TRBJ2-7; D possibly uses TRBD1 or TRBD2 (6 bases each). The CDR3 is made up of 14 amino acids. The V end lost 4 bases, the J end lost 9 bases, and 19 bases lay between the germline ends. CDR1 SEHNR and CDR2 FQNEAQ come from the germline V gene (reference sequence). CDR3 loop: CASSSTGYLEGQYF. CDR3 bases: TGTGCCAGCAGCTCGACAGGTTATCTGGAGGGGCAGTACTTC.